This T cell receptor (beta chain) stems from a study of spatial heterogeneity in lung cancer. Time point indicated: sample taken at primary tumor resection. The approximately 79 donors had untreated early-stage non-small cell lung cancer. Every TCR cDNA molecule bore a unique molecular identifier. TCRdb re-analysed the 5' RACE reads in MiXCR, keeping a single row per CDR3 protein. The table includes approximately 7,000 distinct CDR3 sequences, 3% to 4% detected once. For this clonotype: Its target is not known. At one of its ends the junction is not consistent with the germline gene, which may arise from a read error.

Findings of the study overall: Expanded TCRs that were ubiquitous or regional had counts tracking ubiquitous and regional nonsynonymous mutations, respectively. Coverage estimated for tumor T cells reached 6.5% to 8% for alpha chains and less than 15% for beta chains. Counts of expanded intratumoral alpha and beta TCRs tracked tumor mutation counts.

The CDR3 has 17 amino acids. Germline loops: CDR1 DFQATT, CDR2 SNEGSKA (reference sequence). This clonotype was sampled from a male donor with early-stage non-small cell lung cancer. V is TRBV20-1 and J is TRBJ2-5; the match to TRBD2 covers 12 bases. Sequencing was performed on lung tumor tissue, taken at surgery. The DNA of the CDR3 is TGCGGTGCTAGATGGGGACTAGCGGGCCGGAGGGGGGAGACCCAGTACTTC. Translating it yields CGARWGLAGRRGETQYF.